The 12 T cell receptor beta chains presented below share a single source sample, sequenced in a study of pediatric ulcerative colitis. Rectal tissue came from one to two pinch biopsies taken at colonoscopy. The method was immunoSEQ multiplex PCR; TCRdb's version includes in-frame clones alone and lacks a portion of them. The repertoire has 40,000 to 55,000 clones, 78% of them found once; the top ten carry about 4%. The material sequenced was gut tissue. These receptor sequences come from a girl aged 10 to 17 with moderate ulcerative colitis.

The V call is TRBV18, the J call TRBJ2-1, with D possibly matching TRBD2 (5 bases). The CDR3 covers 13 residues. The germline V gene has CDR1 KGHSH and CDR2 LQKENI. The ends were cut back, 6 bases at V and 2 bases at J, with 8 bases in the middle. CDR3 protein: CASSTGTYNEQFF. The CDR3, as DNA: TGTGCCAGCTCCACGGGAACCTACAATGAGCAGTTCTTC.

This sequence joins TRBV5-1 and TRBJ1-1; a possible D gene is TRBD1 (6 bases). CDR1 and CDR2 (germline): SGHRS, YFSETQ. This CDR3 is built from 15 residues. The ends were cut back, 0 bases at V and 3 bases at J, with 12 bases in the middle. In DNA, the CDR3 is TGCGCCAGCAGCTTGGATTCAGGGGTCGACACTGAAGCTTTCTTT. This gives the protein CASSLDSGVDTEAFF. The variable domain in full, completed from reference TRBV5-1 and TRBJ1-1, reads KAGVTQTPRYLIKTRGQQVTLSCSPISGHRSVSWYQQTPGQGLQFLFEYFSETQRNKGNFPGRFSGRQFSNSRSEMNVSTLELGDSALYLCASSLDSGVDTEAFFGQGTRLTVV.

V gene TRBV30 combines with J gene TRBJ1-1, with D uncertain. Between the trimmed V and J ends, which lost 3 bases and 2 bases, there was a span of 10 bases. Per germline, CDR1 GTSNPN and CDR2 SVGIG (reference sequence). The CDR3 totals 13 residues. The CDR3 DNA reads TGTGCCTGGAGAGAGGGTTATAACACTGAAGCTTTCTTT. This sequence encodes CAWREGYNTEAFF.

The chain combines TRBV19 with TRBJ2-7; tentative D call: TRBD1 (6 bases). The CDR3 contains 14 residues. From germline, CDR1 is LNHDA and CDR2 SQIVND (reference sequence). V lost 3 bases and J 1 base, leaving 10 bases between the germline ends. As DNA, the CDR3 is TGTGCCAGTAGTATGCGACAGGTTTCCTACGAGCAGTACTTC. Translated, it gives CASSMRQVSYEQYF.

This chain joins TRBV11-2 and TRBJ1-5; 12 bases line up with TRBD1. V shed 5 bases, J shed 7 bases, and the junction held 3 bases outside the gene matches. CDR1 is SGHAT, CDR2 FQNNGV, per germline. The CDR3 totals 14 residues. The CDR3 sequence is CASSAGTGGQPQHF. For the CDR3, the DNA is TGTGCCAGCAGCGCCGGGACAGGGGGCCAGCCCCAGCATTTT.

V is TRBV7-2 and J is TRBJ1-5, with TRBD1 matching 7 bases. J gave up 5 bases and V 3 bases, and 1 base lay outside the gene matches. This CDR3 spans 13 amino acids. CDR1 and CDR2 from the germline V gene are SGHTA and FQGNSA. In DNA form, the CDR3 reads TGTGCCAGCAGCTTGACAGGGTATCAGCCCCAGCATTTT. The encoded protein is CASSLTGYQPQHF.

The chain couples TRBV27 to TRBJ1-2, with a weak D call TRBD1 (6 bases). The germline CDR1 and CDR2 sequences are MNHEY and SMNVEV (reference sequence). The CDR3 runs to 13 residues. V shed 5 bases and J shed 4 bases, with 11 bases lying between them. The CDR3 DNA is TGTGCCAGCAGTCCCCGGGACACCTATGGCTACACCTTC. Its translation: CASSPRDTYGYTF.

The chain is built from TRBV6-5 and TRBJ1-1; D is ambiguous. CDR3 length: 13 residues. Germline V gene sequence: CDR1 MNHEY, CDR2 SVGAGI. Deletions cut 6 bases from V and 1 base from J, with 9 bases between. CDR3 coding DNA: TGTGCCAGCAGCTCCGATGCGAACACTGAAGCTTTCTTT. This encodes CASSSDANTEAFF.

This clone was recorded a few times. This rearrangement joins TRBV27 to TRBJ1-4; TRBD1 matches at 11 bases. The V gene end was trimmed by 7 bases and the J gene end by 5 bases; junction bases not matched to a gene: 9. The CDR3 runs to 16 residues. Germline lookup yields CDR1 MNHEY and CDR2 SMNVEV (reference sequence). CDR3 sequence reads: CASKEGTGGFNEKLFF. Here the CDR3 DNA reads TGTGCCAGCAAAGAGGGGACAGGGGGTTTCAATGAAAAACTGTTTTTT.

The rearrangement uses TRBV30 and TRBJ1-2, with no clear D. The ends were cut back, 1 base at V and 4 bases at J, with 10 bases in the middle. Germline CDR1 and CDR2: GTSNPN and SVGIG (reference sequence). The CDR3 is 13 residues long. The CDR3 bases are TGTGCCTGGAGTGGCGGCGGTTCCTATGGCTACACCTTC. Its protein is CAWSGGGSYGYTF. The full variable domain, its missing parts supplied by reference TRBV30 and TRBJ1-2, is SQTIHQWPATLVQPVGSPLSLECTVEGTSNPNLYWYRQAAGRGLQLLFYSVGIGQISSEVPQNLSASRPQDRQFILSSKKLLLSDSGFYLCAWSGGGSYGYTFGSGTRLTVV.

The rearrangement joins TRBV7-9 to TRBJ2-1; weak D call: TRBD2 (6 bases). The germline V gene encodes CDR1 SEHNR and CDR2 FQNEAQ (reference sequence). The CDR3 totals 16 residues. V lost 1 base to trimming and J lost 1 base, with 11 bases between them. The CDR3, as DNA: TGTGCCAGCAGCTTAGGGAGGGCTTGGTCCTACAATGAGCAGTTCTTC. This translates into CASSLGRAWSYNEQFF.

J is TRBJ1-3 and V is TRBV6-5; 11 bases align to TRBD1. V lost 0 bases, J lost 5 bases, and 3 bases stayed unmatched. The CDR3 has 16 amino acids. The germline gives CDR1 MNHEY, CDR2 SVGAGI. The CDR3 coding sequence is TGTGCCAGCAGTTACTCGAGGACAGGGGGCAGAAACACCATATATTTT. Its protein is CASSYSRTGGRNTIYF.